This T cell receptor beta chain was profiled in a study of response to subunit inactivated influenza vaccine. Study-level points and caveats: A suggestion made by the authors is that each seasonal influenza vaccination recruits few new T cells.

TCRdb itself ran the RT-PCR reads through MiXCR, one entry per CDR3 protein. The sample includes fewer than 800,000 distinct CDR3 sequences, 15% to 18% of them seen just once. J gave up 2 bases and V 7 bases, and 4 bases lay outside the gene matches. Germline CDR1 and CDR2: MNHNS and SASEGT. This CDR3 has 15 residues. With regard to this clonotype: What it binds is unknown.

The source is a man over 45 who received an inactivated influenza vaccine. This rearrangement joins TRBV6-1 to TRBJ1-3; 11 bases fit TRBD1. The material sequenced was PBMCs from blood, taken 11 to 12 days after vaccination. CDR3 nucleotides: TGTGCCAGCAAATCGGGACAGGGGGCTGGAAACACCATATATTTT. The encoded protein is CASKSGQGAGNTIYF.